Listed here are 22 T cell receptor beta chains from one sample, sequenced in a study of cytomegalovirus exposure and HLA in healthy donors. 60 Vbeta and 13 Jbeta primers were used in PCR. Assay: immunoSEQ multiplex PCR; the TCRdb copy retains only in-frame clones and omits some. The sample lists around 190,000 clones; 81% were seen once. The specimen was PBMCs. These receptors were taken from a man aged 35 to 55 in good health and CMV-seropositive.

Concerning this clone itself: One end of the junction does not line up with germline, which may come from a read error. The chain couples TRBV4-3 to TRBJ1-4, with TRBD1 matching over 7 bases. The CDR3 length is 13 residues. Germline values: CDR1 LGHNA, CDR2 YSLEER. The CDR3 is CASSKEGALELFF. The CDR3 bases are TGCGCCAGCAGCAAAGAGGGGGCGTTGGAACTGTTTTTT.

This clone has just a few counts. The J gene is TRBJ2-1, the V gene TRBV6-5; no definite D call. This CDR3 is built from 12 residues. Trimming removed 5 bases at V and 4 bases at J, with 6 bases between. Germline assignment: CDR1 MNHEY and CDR2 SVGAGI. CDR3 coding DNA: TGTGCCAGCAGTCGGAGATACAATGAGCAGTTCTTC. Translation gives CASSRRYNEQFF.

The V and J genes are TRBV4-2 and TRBJ2-5, with TRBD2 matching 8 bases. CDR1 LGHNA and CDR2 YNFKEQ come from the germline V gene. The CDR3 is 15 amino acids. V gave up 7 bases and J gave up 5 bases; unmatched junction bases: 12. CDR3 in DNA: TGTGCCAGCAAACCTGGACTAGCCCTCCGGGAGACCCAGTACTTC. Translating it yields CASKPGLALRETQYF.

This chain links TRBV7-2 with TRBJ2-7; weak D call: TRBD1 (7 bases). Germline V lookup: CDR1 SGHTA, CDR2 FQGNSA. V was shortened by 4 bases and J by 0 bases, with 13 bases between the two germline ends. This CDR3 comprises 15 residues. CDR3: CASSSGGIGSYEQYF. CDR3 bases: TGTGCCAGCAGCTCAGGGGGGATCGGCTCCTACGAGCAGTACTTC.

The chain is built from TRBV7-9 and TRBJ2-7; 7 bases agree with TRBD2. V shed 5 bases, J shed 5 bases, and the junction held 12 bases outside the gene matches. Looked up from germline, CDR1 is SEHNR and CDR2 is FQNEAQ (reference sequence). The CDR3 has 15 residues. This chain's CDR3 is CASSLNAGEWNEQYF. For the CDR3, the DNA is TGTGCCAGCAGCCTTAACGCGGGGGAGTGGAACGAGCAGTACTTC.

This clone was recorded once. J is TRBJ2-3 and V is TRBV7-9; tentatively, D is TRBD1 (6 bases). CDR1 and CDR2 from the germline V gene are SEHNR and FQNEAQ (reference sequence). CDR3 length: 16 amino acids. Trimming cost V 0 bases and J 1 base, with 11 bases left between them. The CDR3 loop reads CASSLAVKGGTDTQYF. CDR3 in DNA: TGTGCCAGCAGCTTAGCCGTGAAGGGGGGCACAGATACGCAGTATTTT.

The CDR3 nucleotides are TGTGCCAGCAGTGAGGCAGGTTCCTATGGCTACACCTTC. As protein: CASSEAGSYGYTF. The V and J genes are TRBV6-1 and TRBJ1-2; D is unclear. Per germline, CDR1 MNHNS and CDR2 SASEGT. The CDR3 contains 13 residues. Trimming took off 3 bases at V and 4 bases at J, with 9 bases between the two ends.

This clone was counted a few times. The V call is TRBV2, the J call TRBJ2-3; D is ambiguous. Germline CDR1 and CDR2: SNHLY and FYNNEI. The V and J ends lost 4 bases and 0 bases respectively, with 8 bases between them. CDR3 length: 14 residues. CDR3 protein: CASSVMTSTDTQYF. The CDR3 DNA reads TGTGCCAGCAGTGTGATGACTAGCACAGATACGCAGTATTTT. The entire variable domain, with the rest obtained from reference TRBV2 and TRBJ2-3, is as follows: EPEVTQTPSHQVTQMGQEVILRCVPISNHLYFYWYRQILGQKVEFLVSFYNNEISEKSEIFDDQFSVERPDGSNFTLKIRSTKLEDSAMYFCASSVMTSTDTQYFGPGTRLTVL.

This chain uses TRBV2 with TRBJ2-2, with 8 positions matching TRBD2. Looked up from germline, CDR1 is SNHLY and CDR2 is FYNNEI. This CDR3 has 15 residues. Trimming removed 3 bases from V and 4 bases from J; junction bases left unmatched: 4. CDR3 sequence: CASSETSAFTGELFF. CDR3 bases: TGTGCCAGCAGTGAGACTAGCGCCTTCACCGGGGAGCTGTTTTTT.

In this sample, this clone turned up a few times. V gene TRBV7-9 combines with J gene TRBJ2-7; 8 bases line up with TRBD1. The V and J ends lost 5 bases and 3 bases, in that order; junction bases with no gene match: 6. Germline V gene sequence: CDR1 SEHNR, CDR2 FQNEAQ (reference sequence). CDR3 length: 14 amino acids. CDR3 nucleotides: TGTGCCAGCAGCCACCGGGACAGGAACTACGAGCAGTACTTC. Its translation is CASSHRDRNYEQYF.

This chain uses TRBV6-5 with TRBJ2-3, with no clear D. Germline V gives CDR1 MNHEY, CDR2 SVGAGI. V was cut by 2 bases and J by 2 bases, with 14 bases left in between. The CDR3 is 16 amino acids. CDR3 DNA: TGTGCCAGCAGTTACAGCTTATGGTCTAACACAGATACGCAGTATTTT. Translated, it gives CASSYSLWSNTDTQYF.

In its sample, this clone was seen once. The gene calls are TRBV5-6 and TRBJ2-2, with 8 bases fitting TRBD1. The germline V gene encodes CDR1 SGHDT and CDR2 YYEEEE. V dropped 2 bases and J dropped 2; count of bases not matched to a gene: 11. The CDR3 runs to 18 residues. The CDR3 loop is CASSLYGVGQANTGELFF. Here the CDR3 DNA reads TGTGCCAGCAGCTTATACGGGGTGGGACAGGCTAACACCGGGGAGCTGTTTTTT.

V is TRBV6-1 and J is TRBJ2-5, with TRBD1 matching 9 bases. Per the germline V gene, CDR1 is MNHNS and CDR2 is SASEGT. The CDR3 is 15 amino acids. V lost 2 bases to trimming and J lost 3 bases; unmatched junction nucleotides: 4. CDR3 bases: TGTGCCAGCAGTGAACCAGACAGGGGGAAAGAGACCCAGTACTTC. Amino acids: CASSEPDRGKETQYF.

The chain employs TRBV29-1 and TRBJ2-6; D is ambiguous. The V end lost 5 bases, the J end lost 0 bases, and 5 bases lay between the germline ends. Germline CDR1 is SQVTM and CDR2 is ANQGSEA. The CDR3 is 13 amino acids. Here the CDR3 DNA reads TGCAGCGTTTCAGTCTCTGGGGCCAACGTCCTGACTTTC. This gives the protein CSVSVSGANVLTF.

The J gene is TRBJ2-3, the V gene TRBV6-1; D may be TRBD2 (7 bases). The CDR3 is 14 amino acids. Germline lookup yields CDR1 MNHNS and CDR2 SASEGT. The V end was cut by 4 bases, the J end by 1 base, with 9 bases between. This CDR3 is CASSVGGGTDTQYF. The DNA of the CDR3 is TGTGCCAGCAGTGTAGGGGGGGGCACAGATACGCAGTATTTT.

This chain uses TRBV28 with TRBJ2-1; 12 bases are a match to TRBD2. This CDR3 is 17 amino acids long. After removal of 6 bases from V and 1 base from J, the junction contained 7 bases not matched to a gene. CDR1 and CDR2 (germline): MDHEN, SYDVKM. The CDR3 coding sequence is TGTGCCAGCAGCCCATGGACTAGCGGGGCGTCCTACAATGAGCAGTTCTTC. Amino acids: CASSPWTSGASYNEQFF.

The rearrangement links TRBV28 to TRBJ2-3, with 8 positions matching TRBD1. The germline gives CDR1 MDHEN, CDR2 SYDVKM. The CDR3 is 15 residues long. With 6 bases clipped from V and 5 bases from J, the junction kept 10 bases outside the gene matches. In nucleotides, the CDR3 is TGTGCCAGCAGGAAAGGACAGGGTTGGATAGATACGCAGTATTTT. Its translation: CASRKGQGWIDTQYF.

The rearrangement links TRBV20-1 to TRBJ2-3, with 12 bases aligning to TRBD2. CDR1 is DFQATT, CDR2 SNEGSKA, per germline (reference sequence). Losses at the gene ends were 6 bases for V and 11 bases for J; bases not matched to a gene: 3. The CDR3 sequence is 11 residues long. This chain's CDR3 is CSASGLAGQYF. CDR3 nucleotide sequence: TGCAGTGCCTCGGGACTAGCGGGGCAGTATTTT.

CDR3 in DNA: TGTGCCAGCAGCTTAGCCCCTAGCCGCCGGGGGGCAACAGATACGCAGTATTTT. Translation: CASSLAPSRRGATDTQYF. J is TRBJ2-3 and V is TRBV7-9; possible D gene TRBD2, 7 bases. Germline assignment: CDR1 SEHNR and CDR2 FQNEAQ (reference sequence). Trimming pared 0 bases from V and 3 bases from J, leaving 19 bases between. CDR3 length: 18 residues.

The rearrangement joins TRBV6-4 to TRBJ1-1; TRBD1 matches at 9 bases. Germline lookup yields CDR1 MRHNA and CDR2 SNTAGT. CDR3 length: 13 residues. J gave up 3 bases and V 6 bases, and 2 bases lay outside the gene matches. The CDR3 bases are TGTGCCAGCAGCAGACAGGGGGACACTGAAGCTTTCTTT. This codes for CASSRQGDTEAFF.

The chain uses TRBV10-3 and TRBJ1-1; 9 bases line up with TRBD1. Losses at the gene ends were 10 bases for V and 0 bases for J; bases not matched to a gene: 9. The CDR3 consists of 15 residues. Germline CDR1 and CDR2: ENHRY and SYGVKD. This chain's CDR3 is CATALDRGLNTEAFF. The CDR3, as DNA: TGTGCCACCGCTTTGGACAGGGGCTTGAACACTGAAGCTTTCTTT.

This chain connects TRBV27 to TRBJ2-1; TRBD2 agrees at 10 bases. Trimming at V came to 5 bases and at J to 8 bases, leaving 18 bases not matched to a gene. The CDR3 has 18 amino acids. Germline CDR1 and CDR2: MNHEY and SMNVEV (reference sequence). The CDR3 here is CASSGQVLAGPPWDEQFF. DNA of the CDR3: TGTGCCAGCAGTGGCCAGGTACTAGCGGGACCCCCATGGGATGAGCAGTTCTTC.